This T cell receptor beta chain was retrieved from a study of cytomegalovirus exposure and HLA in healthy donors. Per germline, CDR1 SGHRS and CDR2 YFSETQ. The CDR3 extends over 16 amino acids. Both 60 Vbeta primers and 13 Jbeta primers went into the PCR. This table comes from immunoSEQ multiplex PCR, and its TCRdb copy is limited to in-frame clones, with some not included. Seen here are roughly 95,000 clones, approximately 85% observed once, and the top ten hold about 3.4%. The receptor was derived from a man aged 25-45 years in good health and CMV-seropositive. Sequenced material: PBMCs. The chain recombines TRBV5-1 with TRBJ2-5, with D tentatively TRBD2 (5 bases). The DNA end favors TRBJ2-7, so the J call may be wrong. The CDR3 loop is CASSLVSGTPAYEQYF. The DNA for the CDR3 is TGCGCCAGCAGCTTGGTTTCGGGAACCCCAGCCTACGAGCAGTACTTC.